The next 21 T cell receptor beta chains were all read from a single sample in a study of post-analysis software for immune sequencing data. Built from TCR beta cDNA, the libraries had unique molecular identifiers in them. Each CDR3 protein is one row after TCRdb ran MiXCR on the PCR reads. This table holds roughly 800,000 distinct CDR3 sequences, around 45% found once. These receptors' antigens are unknown. Study results and caveats: The five TRBV segments detected at higher frequency in patients than in controls included TRBV5-6, TRBV5-1 and TRBV20-1.

Sequencing was done on a sample of blood. These receptors all come from a girl aged 5 to 17 with multiple sclerosis.

This chain joins TRBV5-1 and TRBJ1-2; the match to TRBD1 covers 10 bases. There are 14 residues in the CDR3. Germline V gives CDR1 SGHRS, CDR2 YFSETQ. The trim removed 2 bases at V and 6 bases at J, leaving 4 bases unmatched. The DNA of the CDR3 is TGCGCCAGCAGCTTCCGACAGGGGGCAGATGGCTACACCTTC. It codes for CASSFRQGADGYTF.

The chain joins TRBV29-1 to TRBJ1-5; D is perhaps TRBD1 (6 bases). The CDR3 runs to 13 residues. Trimming pared 3 bases from V and 9 bases from J, leaving 15 bases between. Germline CDR1 SQVTM, CDR2 ANQGSEA. This CDR3 is CSVEVGRGMPQHF. CDR3 bases: TGCAGCGTTGAGGTGGGCAGGGGCATGCCCCAGCATTTT.

The V call is TRBV20-1, the J call TRBJ1-2; maybe TRBD1 (5 bases). The CDR3 extends over 14 amino acids. The germline V gene encodes CDR1 DFQATT and CDR2 SNEGSKA (reference sequence). Between the trimmed V and J ends, which lost 0 bases and 3 bases, there was a span of 11 bases. CDR3 protein: CSAREGTVYYGYTF. CDR3 DNA sequence: TGCAGTGCTAGAGAAGGGACGGTTTACTATGGCTACACCTTC.

The chain couples TRBV7-9 to TRBJ2-1, with 7 positions matching TRBD1. The CDR3 is made up of 15 amino acids. J lost 10 bases, V lost 1 base, and 10 bases had no gene match. Germline CDR1 reads SEHNR; CDR2 reads FQNEAQ (reference sequence). CDR3 sequence (DNA): TGTGCCAGCAGCTTAGGCCAGGGGGAGCGAAACGAGCAGTTCTTC. It translates to CASSLGQGERNEQFF.

This clonotype has a handful of counts. The chain employs TRBV30 and TRBJ2-1, with D possibly matching TRBD1 (6 bases). Trimming shortened V by 0 bases and J by 1 base, and 16 bases separated the two germline ends. The CDR3 is 17 amino acids. Per germline, CDR1 GTSNPN and CDR2 SVGIG (reference sequence). Here the CDR3 DNA reads TGTGCCTGGAGTGTCAGTCTCAACAGGGTTTCCTACAATGAGCAGTTCTTC. Translating it yields CAWSVSLNRVSYNEQFF.

The gene calls are TRBV11-2 and TRBJ2-1; possible D gene TRBD2, 6 bases. Germline CDR1 is SGHAT and CDR2 is FQNNGV. The length of the CDR3 is 12 residues. V was pared by 5 bases and J by 9 bases, with 11 bases between. CDR3 coding DNA: TGTGCCAGCAGCCAATTTAGCGGTGAGCAGTTCTTC. This sequence encodes CASSQFSGEQFF.

This clonotype was detected a few times. The chain recombines TRBV29-1 with TRBJ2-7; 8 bases fit TRBD1. This CDR3 comprises 13 residues. V lost 7 bases, J lost 1 base, and 6 bases stayed unmatched. CDR1 and CDR2 from the germline V gene are SQVTM and ANQGSEA. The CDR3 nucleotides read TGCAGCGGCCTGACAGGGGAGTCCTACGAGCAGTACTTC. It translates to CSGLTGESYEQYF.

This chain joins TRBV2 and TRBJ2-6, with 7 bases matching TRBD1. The CDR3 length is 15 residues. The germline V gene has CDR1 SNHLY and CDR2 FYNNEI. Unmatched junction bases numbered 7, after V lost 7 bases and J lost 4 bases. Here the CDR3 DNA reads TGTGCCAGCATGCAGGGGGAACGCGGGGCCAACGTCCTGACTTTC. It codes for CASMQGERGANVLTF.

The chain is built from TRBV12-3 or TRBV12-4 and TRBJ1-1; D might be TRBD1 (5 bases). This CDR3 comprises 13 residues. Trimming left V 6 bases short and J 7 bases short, with 15 bases between. The CDR3 reads CASSLGQVFEAFF. CDR3 DNA sequence: TGTGCCAGCAGCCTGGGGCAGGTCTTTGAAGCTTTCTTT.

Here the CDR3 DNA reads TGCAGCGTTGTCGGGACAACCTACGAGCAGTACTTC. It yields the protein CSVVGTTYEQYF. The chain uses TRBV29-1 and TRBJ2-7; D possibly corresponds to TRBD1 (6 bases). Trimming shortened V by 4 bases and J by 2 bases, and 9 bases separated the two germline ends. The CDR3 is made up of 12 amino acids. Germline CDR1 is SQVTM and CDR2 is ANQGSEA.

The chain is built from TRBV6-5 and TRBJ1-2; perhaps TRBD1 as D (5 bases). Between the trimmed V and J ends, which lost 5 bases and 5 bases, there was a span of 18 bases. This CDR3 has 15 residues. Germline V lookup: CDR1 MNHEY, CDR2 SVGAGI. As DNA, the CDR3 is TGTGCCAGCAGTACGGGACGGTGGACGGGGTATGGCTACACCTTC. Protein: CASSTGRWTGYGYTF.

The rearrangement links TRBV20-1 to TRBJ2-7; D uncertain. V dropped 5 bases and J dropped 2 bases, with 19 bases sitting between them. CDR1 and CDR2 (germline): DFQATT, SNEGSKA (reference sequence). The CDR3 covers 15 residues. The DNA of the CDR3 is TGCAGTGCTCCTCCCGTGGAGCGTATAACCTACGAGCAGTACTTC. This translates into CSAPPVERITYEQYF.

This clonotype was observed a handful of times. The CDR3 loop reads CASSLDGTGGYEQYF. The CDR3 nucleotides are TGTGCCAGCAGCTTAGATGGGACAGGGGGCTACGAGCAGTACTTC. The V gene is TRBV7-9, the J gene TRBJ2-4; 11 bases are shared with TRBD1. The last part of the DNA fits TRBJ2-7 better; the J call may be wrong. The CDR3 is made up of 15 amino acids. CDR1 is SEHNR, CDR2 FQNEAQ, per germline (reference sequence).

Note on this clonotype: A much bigger clone sits one base away, suggesting this may be a read error. CDR3 sequence reads: CASNSTSGSREQYF. The DNA of the CDR3 is TGCGCCAGCAACTCAACTAGCGGGAGTCGAGAGCAGTACTTC. The gene calls are TRBV5-1 and TRBJ2-7; 11 bases are shared with TRBD2. The CDR3 spans 14 residues. Germline V gene data show CDR1 as SGHRS and CDR2 as YFSETQ. V lost 6 bases, J lost 7 bases, and 9 bases stayed unmatched.

This chain joins TRBV5-1 and TRBJ2-7; D gene unclear. CDR1 is SGHRS and CDR2 is YFSETQ in the germline V gene. The CDR3 runs 14 residues. Trimming left V 5 bases short and J 0 bases short, with 12 bases between. In nucleotides, the CDR3 is TGCGCCAGCAGGACCTTTCTCCCCTCCTACGAGCAGTACTTC. Translating it yields CASRTFLPSYEQYF.

The V call is TRBV20-1, the J call TRBJ2-1; 7 nucleotides align to TRBD2. With 1 base clipped from V and 3 bases from J, the junction kept 9 bases outside the gene matches. This CDR3 has 16 amino acids. CDR1 is DFQATT and CDR2 is SNEGSKA in the germline V gene (reference sequence). CDR3 residues: CSARGALATDYNEQFF. The CDR3 coding sequence is TGCAGTGCTAGAGGCGCACTAGCGACCGACTACAATGAGCAGTTCTTC.

This clonotype was picked up a small number of times. The chain carries TRBV6-5 and TRBJ1-2; no reliable D call. This CDR3 comprises 13 residues. V was clipped by 0 bases and J by 8 bases, with 10 bases between them. Germline values: CDR1 MNHEY, CDR2 SVGAGI. CDR3 sequence reads: CASSYSISFGYTF. CDR3 DNA sequence: TGTGCCAGCAGTTACTCGATCAGTTTCGGCTACACCTTC.

The rearrangement joins TRBV7-9 to TRBJ2-4; D uncertain. The J call is doubtful: the DNA matches TRBJ2-7 better. The CDR3 covers 14 residues. Germline V gives CDR1 SEHNR, CDR2 FQNEAQ (reference sequence). The CDR3 region is CASSLDGQIYEQYF. The CDR3 coding sequence is TGTGCCAGCAGCTTAGATGGGCAGATCTACGAGCAGTACTTC.

This clonotype was seen more than once but under ten times. The V and J genes are TRBV12-3 or TRBV12-4 and TRBJ1-2, with unresolved D. Trimming removed 0 bases at V and 7 bases at J, with 12 bases between. CDR3 size: 14 residues. The CDR3 sequence: CASSLAPRVGGYTF. CDR3 sequence (DNA): TGTGCCAGCAGTTTAGCGCCCCGTGTGGGTGGCTACACCTTC.

V and J are TRBV4-2 and TRBJ2-2, with 14 positions matching TRBD2. The CDR3 has 20 residues. J was trimmed by 6 bases and V by 2 bases; bases with no gene match: 14. The germline V gene has CDR1 LGHNA and CDR2 YNFKEQ. The CDR3 spells CASSQLFSTSGREKAGELFF. CDR3 coding DNA: TGTGCCAGCAGCCAACTTTTCTCGACTAGCGGGAGGGAGAAGGCCGGGGAGCTGTTTTTT.

This clonotype came up a few times. This sequence joins TRBV4-3 and TRBJ2-1; D may be TRBD2 (5 bases). The ends were cut back, 1 base at V and 12 bases at J, with 22 bases in the middle. The CDR3 runs 16 residues. Germline values: CDR1 LGHNA, CDR2 YSLEER. The DNA of the CDR3 is TGCGCCAGCAGCCAAGTGGCGGAGGCTTTGGAGGTTACGCAGTTCTTC. Amino acids: CASSQVAEALEVTQFF.